Following are 31 T cell receptor beta chains from one sample sequenced in a study of blood T cell repertoires in COVID-19. This table comes from immunoSEQ multiplex PCR, and its TCRdb copy is limited to in-frame clones, with some not included. The sample shows approximately 400,000 clones, more than 70% of them seen only once. The specimen sequenced was peripheral blood. The receptor set was obtained from a woman in her forties or fifties with COVID-19, enrolled during active disease.

The V and J genes are TRBV5-1 and TRBJ1-4; TRBD1 agrees at 8 bases. Germline lookup yields CDR1 SGHRS and CDR2 YFSETQ. CDR3 length: 17 residues. V trimming: 0 bases; J trimming: 4 bases; junction bases outside the gene matches: 8. CDR3 sequence: CASSLGPQGASNEKLFF. The CDR3, as DNA: TGCGCCAGCAGCTTGGGTCCCCAGGGGGCTAGTAATGAAAAACTGTTTTTT. The whole variable domain, remainder taken from reference TRBV5-1 and TRBJ1-4, is KAGVTQTPRYLIKTRGQQVTLSCSPISGHRSVSWYQQTPGQGLQFLFEYFSETQRNKGNFPGRFSGRQFSNSRSEMNVSTLELGDSALYLCASSLGPQGASNEKLFFGSGTQLSVL.

This chain connects TRBV3-1 (or the pseudogene TRBV3-2) to TRBJ2-7; 9 positions match TRBD1. Germline lookup yields CDR1 LGHDT and CDR2 YNNKEL (reference sequence). V lost 5 bases and J lost 7; bases outside the gene matches: 12. CDR3 length: 15 amino acids. This CDR3 is CASSWPGQGLREQYF. The DNA of the CDR3 is TGTGCCAGCAGCTGGCCGGGACAGGGTTTACGAGAGCAGTACTTC.

This clone came up a few times. This chain connects TRBV2 to TRBJ1-5; D call uncertain. The V and J ends lost 10 bases and 3 bases respectively, with 13 bases between them. The CDR3 is made up of 13 amino acids. CDR1 is SNHLY, CDR2 FYNNEI, per germline. CDR3 in DNA: TGTGCCACAAGAGGGCGATTCAATCAGCCCCAGCATTTT. Translated, it gives CATRGRFNQPQHF.

This chain links TRBV27 with TRBJ1-1; D is uncertain. Germline values: CDR1 MNHEY, CDR2 SMNVEV (reference sequence). There are 13 residues in the CDR3. V was cut by 5 bases and J by 10 bases, with 17 bases left in between. This CDR3 reads CASSPIGGYRAFF. The CDR3 DNA sequence: TGTGCCAGCAGTCCGATTGGCGGGTATAGAGCTTTCTTT.

J is TRBJ2-7 and V is TRBV25-1; tentatively, D is TRBD1 (5 bases). The CDR3 has 15 residues. V lost 5 bases and J lost 5, with 19 bases in between. CDR1 and CDR2 from the germline V gene are MGHDK and SYGVNS. The CDR3 nucleotides are TGTGCCAGCAGTCTATATGGGGCGCCGGTCCACGAGCAGTACTTC. This codes for CASSLYGAPVHEQYF.

A remark on this clone: A read error may produce the germline difference seen at one junction end. V and J are TRBV4-2 and TRBJ2-2; 9 bases fit TRBD2. The CDR3 loop spans 18 amino acids. CDR1 and CDR2 (germline): LGHNA, YNFKEQ. CDR3 region: CASTQRALAGANTGELFF. The DNA for the CDR3 is TGTGCCAGCACCCAAAGAGCACTAGCGGGTGCAAACACCGGGGAGCTGTTTTTT.

The sample holds one count of this clone. The chain links TRBV2 to TRBJ1-1; TRBD1 aligns across 7 bases. The germline V gene encodes CDR1 SNHLY and CDR2 FYNNEI. The CDR3 has 15 residues. With 3 bases clipped from V and 1 base from J, the junction kept 5 bases outside the gene matches. CDR3 nucleotides: TGTGCCAGCAGTGACCCGGGACAGAGGAACACTGAAGCTTTCTTT. This translates into CASSDPGQRNTEAFF. Together with reference TRBV2 and TRBJ1-1, the CDR3 gives the full variable domain: EPEVTQTPSHQVTQMGQEVILRCVPISNHLYFYWYRQILGQKVEFLVSFYNNEISEKSEIFDDQFSVERPDGSNFTLKIRSTKLEDSAMYFCASSDPGQRNTEAFFGQGTRLTVV.

This rearrangement joins TRBV28 to TRBJ1-1; D gene ambiguous. In germline, CDR1 is MDHEN, CDR2 SYDVKM. Deletions cut 6 bases from V and 11 bases from J, with 13 bases between. The CDR3 extends over 11 amino acids. In DNA form, the CDR3 reads TGTGCCAGCAGGCAAACTTACTGGGCTTTCTTT. Its translation: CASRQTYWAFF.

This clone was picked up one time. CDR3 loop: CASSAQRGRSYEQYF. CDR3 nucleotide sequence: TGTGCCAGCAGTGCCCAGCGGGGAAGGTCCTACGAGCAGTACTTC. V usage is TRBV27 and J usage is TRBJ2-7, with 7 bases lining up with TRBD2. Trimming removed 5 bases from V and 1 base from J; junction bases left unmatched: 8. Germline CDR1 MNHEY, CDR2 SMNVEV (reference sequence). There are 15 residues in the CDR3.

The J gene is TRBJ2-7, the V gene TRBV19; 8 positions agree with TRBD1. This CDR3 spans 13 amino acids. Unmatched junction bases numbered 4, after V lost 4 bases and J lost 5 bases. Germline CDR1 and CDR2: LNHDA and SQIVND (reference sequence). The CDR3 nucleotides read TGTGCCAGTAGTAAGTCAGGGGGCCACGAGCAGTACTTC. Its translation: CASSKSGGHEQYF.

This rearrangement joins TRBV6-5 to TRBJ1-2, with TRBD1 as a possible D gene (6 bases). Trimming cost V 4 bases and J 5 bases, with 14 bases left between them. The germline gives CDR1 MNHEY, CDR2 SVGAGI. The CDR3 extends over 14 amino acids. CDR3 sequence (DNA): TGTGCCAGCAGTTCAGGGGACCCGCCGTATGGCTACACCTTC. It is translated as CASSSGDPPYGYTF.

The chain has TRBV7-9 and TRBJ1-1; D is unresolved. V lost 5 bases and J 6 bases, leaving 13 bases between the germline ends. Germline V gene sequence: CDR1 SEHNR, CDR2 FQNEAQ (reference sequence). The CDR3 contains 13 residues. Written as DNA, the CDR3 is TGTGCCAGCAGCCCAGTAGCGGCAGCTGAAGCTTTCTTT. This encodes CASSPVAAAEAFF.

V usage is TRBV19 and J usage is TRBJ1-2; 7 nucleotides align to TRBD1. The CDR3 totals 15 residues. J gave up 4 bases and V 5 bases, and 10 bases lay outside the gene matches. Germline loops: CDR1 LNHDA, CDR2 SQIVND (reference sequence). CDR3 region: CASSPRQGPLYGYTF. DNA of the CDR3: TGTGCCAGTAGTCCAAGACAGGGTCCCCTCTATGGCTACACCTTC.

The gene calls are TRBV3-1 (or the pseudogene TRBV3-2) and TRBJ2-1, with TRBD2 matching 8 bases. Unmatched junction bases numbered 12, after V lost 1 base and J lost 4 bases. Germline V gives CDR1 LGHDT, CDR2 YNNKEL (reference sequence). This CDR3 is built from 18 residues. The CDR3 loop is CASSQGGGGHSLYNEQFF. The CDR3 nucleotides read TGTGCCAGCAGCCAAGGAGGCGGGGGGCACTCCCTTTACAATGAGCAGTTCTTC.

The V call is TRBV4-1, the J call TRBJ1-4; D ambiguous. The V gene's germline CDR1 is MGHRA and CDR2 YSYEKL. V gave up 1 base and J gave up 0 bases, with 9 bases separating them. The CDR3 extends over 16 amino acids. CDR3 bases: TGCGCCAGCAGCCAAGGGGCCACGGCAACTAATGAAAAACTGTTTTTT. It is translated as CASSQGATATNEKLFF.

The chain recombines TRBV10-2 with TRBJ2-1, with 15 bases fitting TRBD2. Germline CDR1 and CDR2: WSHSY and SAAADI. CDR3 length: 17 amino acids. The J segment lost 4 bases and the V segment lost 6 bases, leaving 7 bases of the junction unmatched. The CDR3 DNA reads TGCGCCAGCAGCGGACTAGCGGGGGGGCGACGGTACAATGAGCAGTTCTTC. This sequence encodes CASSGLAGGRRYNEQFF.

This clone was counted between two and nine times. V usage is TRBV4-2 and J usage is TRBJ1-2, with a possible D match to TRBD1 (5 bases). Trimming took 0 bases from V and 12 from J, leaving 8 bases between them. The germline V gene has CDR1 LGHNA and CDR2 YNFKEQ. The CDR3 is 11 residues long. The CDR3 loop is CASSQEGEHTF. Written as DNA, the CDR3 is TGTGCCAGCAGCCAAGAAGGGGAACACACCTTC.

The V gene is TRBV6-5, the J gene TRBJ1-6, with 7 bases fitting TRBD1. The CDR3 length is 14 residues. V was clipped by 7 bases and J by 10 bases; unmatched bases: 10. Germline lookup yields CDR1 MNHEY and CDR2 SVGAGI. This CDR3 reads CASTGWTGGSPLHF. The CDR3 coding sequence is TGTGCCAGCACCGGTTGGACAGGTGGATCACCCCTCCACTTT.

This chain joins TRBV5-8 and TRBJ2-4; D not resolved. V was clipped by 10 bases and J by 2 bases, with 25 bases between them. The CDR3 spans 17 residues. CDR1 and CDR2 from the germline V gene are SGHTS and YDEGEE. The CDR3 here is CAPPLPFSLRTKNIQYF. CDR3 coding DNA: TGTGCCCCCCCCCTCCCGTTTAGCTTAAGAACCAAAAACATTCAGTACTTC. Full variable domain (rest looked up from reference TRBV5-8 and TRBJ2-4): EAGVTQSPTHLIKTRGQQATLRCSPISGHTSVYWYQQALGLGLQFLLWYDEGEERNRGNFPPRFSGRQFPNYSSELNVNALELEDSALYLCAPPLPFSLRTKNIQYFGAGTRLSVL.

The chain carries TRBV9 and TRBJ1-2; TRBD1 matches 8 bases. CDR3 length: 15 residues. J lost 3 bases, V lost 0 bases, and 4 bases had no gene match. The germline CDR1 and CDR2 sequences are SGDLS and YYNGEE. This chain's CDR3 is CASSVGQGAYYGYTF. The DNA for the CDR3 is TGTGCCAGCAGCGTAGGGCAGGGGGCTTACTATGGCTACACCTTC. Combining the CDR3 with reference TRBV9 and TRBJ1-2 gives the whole variable domain DSGVTQTPKHLITATGQRVTLRCSPRSGDLSVYWYQQSLDQGLQFLIQYYNGEERAKGNILERFSAQQFPDLHSELNLSSLELGDSALYFCASSVGQGAYYGYTFGSGTRLTVV.

The chain couples TRBV6-5 to TRBJ1-1, with D tentatively TRBD1 (6 bases). The CDR3 is made up of 14 amino acids. CDR1 MNHEY and CDR2 SVGAGI come from the germline V gene. Trimming left V 1 base short and J 3 bases short, with 9 bases between. The CDR3 nucleotides are TGTGCCAGCAGTTACTGGAACAGGGACACTGAAGCTTTCTTT. Translating gives CASSYWNRDTEAFF.

The rearrangement links TRBV9 to TRBJ2-5; D remains ambiguous. The germline V gene has CDR1 SGDLS and CDR2 YYNGEE. Trimming took 0 bases from V and 1 from J, leaving 7 bases between them. CDR3 length equals 14 residues. CDR3 sequence: CASSVGDFQETQYF. CDR3 nucleotides: TGTGCCAGCAGCGTAGGCGACTTCCAAGAGACCCAGTACTTC.

The table lists this clone with a count of one. The chain is built from TRBV9 and TRBJ2-3; D ambiguous. In germline, CDR1 is SGDLS, CDR2 YYNGEE. Trimming pared 4 bases from V and 2 bases from J, leaving 11 bases between. The CDR3 extends over 14 amino acids. The DNA for the CDR3 is TGTGCCAGCAGCCCCCGGGTTAACACAGATACGCAGTATTTT. It yields the protein CASSPRVNTDTQYF.

This rearrangement joins TRBV27 to TRBJ2-5, with TRBD2 as a possible D gene (5 bases). V shed 2 bases and J shed 4 bases, with 11 bases lying between them. CDR1 MNHEY and CDR2 SMNVEV come from the germline V gene (reference sequence). CDR3 length: 14 amino acids. The CDR3 DNA reads TGTGCCAGCAGTTTAGGCGCGAGCGGAGAGACCCAGTACTTC. Encoded protein: CASSLGASGETQYF.

The V call is TRBV6-6, the J call TRBJ1-2; D gene unclear. The V end was cut by 0 bases, the J end by 7 bases, with 9 bases between. The CDR3 covers 13 residues. From germline, CDR1 is MNHNY and CDR2 SVGAGI (reference sequence). The CDR3 spells CASSYSIFGGYTF. The DNA for the CDR3 is TGTGCCAGCAGTTACTCGATATTCGGTGGCTACACCTTC.

The J gene is TRBJ2-1, the V gene TRBV5-4; 7 bases are a match to TRBD1. The CDR3 has 14 amino acids. J lost 6 bases, V lost 4 bases, and 7 bases had no gene match. Germline lookup yields CDR1 SGHNT and CDR2 YYREEE (reference sequence). As DNA, the CDR3 is TGTGCCAGCAGCGAGGGACAGCCTAGCAATGAGCAGTTCTTC. This codes for CASSEGQPSNEQFF.

J is TRBJ2-7 and V is TRBV28; 8 nucleotides agree with TRBD1. The V gene end was trimmed by 6 bases and the J gene end by 6 bases; junction bases not matched to a gene: 7. The CDR3 spans 13 residues. CDR1 and CDR2 (germline): MDHEN, SYDVKM. The CDR3 DNA reads TGTGCCAGCAGGACGGACAGGGTAGGCGAGCAGTACTTC. It translates to CASRTDRVGEQYF.

The chain combines TRBV2 with TRBJ2-1; 7 bases are a match to TRBD2. Germline CDR1 and CDR2: SNHLY and FYNNEI. With V trimmed by 10 bases and J by 2 bases, 8 bases remained unmatched. The CDR3 extends over 14 amino acids. In DNA form, the CDR3 reads TGTGCCACCTCTGCGGGGGAACCCTACAATGAGCAGTTCTTC. The encoded protein is CATSAGEPYNEQFF.

This clone has a single count. The CDR3 region is CASSYPGGRGYGYTF. CDR3 sequence (DNA): TGTGCCAGCAGTTACCCAGGGGGGCGAGGCTATGGCTACACCTTC. V and J are TRBV5-8 and TRBJ1-2; 7 bases line up with TRBD1. Germline V gene lookup returns CDR1 SGHTS and CDR2 YDEGEE. J lost 4 bases, V lost 5 bases, and 11 bases had no gene match. The CDR3 covers 15 residues.

This clone was seen ten or more times. The chain carries TRBV7-9 and TRBJ2-2, with D hard to call. The CDR3 loop spans 17 amino acids. V was clipped by 5 bases and J by 5 bases, with 21 bases between them. Germline V gene lookup returns CDR1 SEHNR and CDR2 FQNEAQ (reference sequence). This CDR3 reads CASSPLDYGRLTGELFF. The CDR3, as DNA: TGTGCCAGCAGCCCTCTGGATTATGGGCGCTTGACCGGGGAGCTGTTTTTT.

The CDR3, as DNA: TGTGCCAGCAGTTACCCCGGGACAGGGCATGACGAGCAGTACTTC. Its protein is CASSYPGTGHDEQYF. The J gene is TRBJ2-7, the V gene TRBV6-5, with 9 bases identical to TRBD1. Losses at the gene ends were 2 bases for V and 5 bases for J; bases not matched to a gene: 7. From germline, CDR1 is MNHEY and CDR2 SVGAGI. This CDR3 has 15 residues.